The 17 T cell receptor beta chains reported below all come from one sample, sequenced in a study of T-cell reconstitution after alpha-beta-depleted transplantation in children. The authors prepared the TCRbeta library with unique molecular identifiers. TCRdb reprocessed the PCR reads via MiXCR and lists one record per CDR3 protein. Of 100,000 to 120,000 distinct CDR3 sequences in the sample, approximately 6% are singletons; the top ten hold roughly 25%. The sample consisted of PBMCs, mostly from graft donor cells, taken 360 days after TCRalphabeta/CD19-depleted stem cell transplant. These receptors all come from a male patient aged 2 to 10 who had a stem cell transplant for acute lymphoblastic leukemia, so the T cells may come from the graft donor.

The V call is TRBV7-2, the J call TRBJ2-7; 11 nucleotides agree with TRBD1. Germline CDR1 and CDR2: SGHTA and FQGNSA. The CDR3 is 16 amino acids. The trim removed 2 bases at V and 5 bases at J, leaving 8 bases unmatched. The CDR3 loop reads CASSLWPGQGVDEQYF. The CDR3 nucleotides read TGTGCCAGCAGCTTATGGCCGGGACAGGGGGTGGACGAGCAGTACTTC.

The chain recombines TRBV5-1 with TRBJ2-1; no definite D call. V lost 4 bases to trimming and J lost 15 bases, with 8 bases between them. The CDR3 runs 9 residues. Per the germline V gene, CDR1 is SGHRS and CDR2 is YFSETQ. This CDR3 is CASSPVRFF. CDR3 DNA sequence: TGCGCCAGCAGCCCTGTTCGGTTCTTC. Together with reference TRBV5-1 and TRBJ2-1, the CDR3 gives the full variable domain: KAGVTQTPRYLIKTRGQQVTLSCSPISGHRSVSWYQQTPGQGLQFLFEYFSETQRNKGNFPGRFSGRQFSNSRSEMNVSTLELGDSALYLCASSPVRFFGPGTRLTVL.

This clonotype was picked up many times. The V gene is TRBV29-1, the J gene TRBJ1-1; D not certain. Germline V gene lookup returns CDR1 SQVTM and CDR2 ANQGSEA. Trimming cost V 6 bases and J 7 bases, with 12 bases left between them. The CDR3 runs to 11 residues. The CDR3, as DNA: TGCAGCGTCGAATTTAGGCTTGAAGCTTTCTTT. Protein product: CSVEFRLEAFF.

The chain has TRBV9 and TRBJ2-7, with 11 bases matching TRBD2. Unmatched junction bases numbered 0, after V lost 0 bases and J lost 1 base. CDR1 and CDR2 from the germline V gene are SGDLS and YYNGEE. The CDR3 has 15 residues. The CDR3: CASSVGTSGSYEQYF. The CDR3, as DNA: TGTGCCAGCAGCGTAGGGACTAGCGGGTCCTACGAGCAGTACTTC.

The CDR3 region is CASSLRQGDYEQYF. The CDR3 nucleotides read TGCGCCAGCAGCTTGAGGCAGGGGGACTACGAGCAGTACTTC. This chain joins TRBV5-1 and TRBJ2-7, with 7 bases matching TRBD1. Germline CDR1 is SGHRS and CDR2 is YFSETQ. The CDR3 spans 14 residues. Trimming cost V 1 base and J 3 bases; bases outside gene matches: 4. Full variable domain (rest looked up from reference TRBV5-1 and TRBJ2-7): KAGVTQTPRYLIKTRGQQVTLSCSPISGHRSVSWYQQTPGQGLQFLFEYFSETQRNKGNFPGRFSGRQFSNSRSEMNVSTLELGDSALYLCASSLRQGDYEQYFGPGTRLTVT.

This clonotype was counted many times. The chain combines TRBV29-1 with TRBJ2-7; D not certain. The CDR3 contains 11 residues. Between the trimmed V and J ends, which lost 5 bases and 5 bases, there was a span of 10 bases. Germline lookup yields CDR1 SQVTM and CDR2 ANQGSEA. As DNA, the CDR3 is TGCAGCGTTCTCAGGCCCAACGAGCAGTACTTC. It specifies CSVLRPNEQYF.

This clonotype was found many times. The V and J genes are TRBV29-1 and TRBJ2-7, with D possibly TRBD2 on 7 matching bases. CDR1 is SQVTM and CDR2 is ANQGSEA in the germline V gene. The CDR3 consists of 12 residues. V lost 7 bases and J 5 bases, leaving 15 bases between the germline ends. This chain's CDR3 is CSARTGGHEQYF. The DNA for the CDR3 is TGCAGCGCCCGAACGGGGGGCCACGAGCAGTACTTC.

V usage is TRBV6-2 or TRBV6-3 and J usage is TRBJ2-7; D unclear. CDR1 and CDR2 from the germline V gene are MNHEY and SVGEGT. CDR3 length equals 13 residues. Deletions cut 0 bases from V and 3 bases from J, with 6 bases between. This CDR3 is CASSYSLLYEQYF. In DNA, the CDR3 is TGTGCCAGCAGTTACTCTCTTCTCTACGAGCAGTACTTC.

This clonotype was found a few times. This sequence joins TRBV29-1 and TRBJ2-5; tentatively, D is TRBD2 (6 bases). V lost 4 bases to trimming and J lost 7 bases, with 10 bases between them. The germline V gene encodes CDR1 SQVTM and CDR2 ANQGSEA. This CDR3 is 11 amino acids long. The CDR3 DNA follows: TGCAGCGTTGGGGGGGACCGGACCCAGTACTTC. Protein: CSVGGDRTQYF.

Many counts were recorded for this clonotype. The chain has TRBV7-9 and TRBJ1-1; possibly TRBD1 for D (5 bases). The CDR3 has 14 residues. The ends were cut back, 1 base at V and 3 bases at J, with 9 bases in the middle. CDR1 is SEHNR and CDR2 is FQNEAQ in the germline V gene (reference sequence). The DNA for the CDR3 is TGTGCCAGCAGCTTAGGGGACCGGTACACTGAAGCTTTCTTT. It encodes CASSLGDRYTEAFF.

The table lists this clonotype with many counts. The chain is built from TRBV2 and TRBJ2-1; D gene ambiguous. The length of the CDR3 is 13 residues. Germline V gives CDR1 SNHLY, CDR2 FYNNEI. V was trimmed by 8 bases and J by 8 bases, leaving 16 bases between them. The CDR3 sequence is CASPELDGHEQFF. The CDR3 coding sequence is TGTGCCAGCCCTGAACTCGATGGTCATGAGCAGTTCTTC.

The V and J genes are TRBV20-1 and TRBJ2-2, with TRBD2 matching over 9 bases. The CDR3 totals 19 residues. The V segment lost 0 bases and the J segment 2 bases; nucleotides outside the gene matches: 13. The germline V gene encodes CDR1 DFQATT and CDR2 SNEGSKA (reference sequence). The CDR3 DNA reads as TGCAGTGCTAGAGATGTTTTTAGGGGCGGGAGGGCTAACACCGGGGAGCTGTTTTTT. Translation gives CSARDVFRGGRANTGELFF.

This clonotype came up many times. CDR3 sequence reads: CASSPDRWEQYF. The CDR3 DNA sequence: TGTGCCAGCAGCCCGGATCGGTGGGAGCAGTACTTC. The chain carries TRBV7-9 and TRBJ2-7, with unresolved D. The CDR3 spans 12 residues. The germline V gene has CDR1 SEHNR and CDR2 FQNEAQ (reference sequence). Between the trimmed V and J ends, which lost 5 bases and 7 bases, there was a span of 12 bases.

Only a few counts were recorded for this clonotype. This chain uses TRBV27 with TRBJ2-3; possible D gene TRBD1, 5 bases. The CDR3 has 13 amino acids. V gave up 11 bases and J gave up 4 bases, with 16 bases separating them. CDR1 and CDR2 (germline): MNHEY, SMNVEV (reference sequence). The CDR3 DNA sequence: TGTGCCGCCATAGGGAAAGGGGCAGATACGCAGTATTTT. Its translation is CAAIGKGADTQYF.

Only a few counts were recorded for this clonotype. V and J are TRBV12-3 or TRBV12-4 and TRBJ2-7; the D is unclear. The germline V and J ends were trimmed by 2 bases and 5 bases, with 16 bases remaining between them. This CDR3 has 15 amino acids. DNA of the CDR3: TGTGCCAGCAGTTTAACGACATCGACTTCGGACGAGCAGTACTTC. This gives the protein CASSLTTSTSDEQYF.

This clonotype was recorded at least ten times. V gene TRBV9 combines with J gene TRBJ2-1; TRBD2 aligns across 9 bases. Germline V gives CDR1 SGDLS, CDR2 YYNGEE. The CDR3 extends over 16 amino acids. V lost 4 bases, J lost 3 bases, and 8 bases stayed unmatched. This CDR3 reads CASSLSAGGSYNEQFF. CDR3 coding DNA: TGTGCCAGCAGCCTCTCAGCGGGAGGCAGCTACAATGAGCAGTTCTTC.

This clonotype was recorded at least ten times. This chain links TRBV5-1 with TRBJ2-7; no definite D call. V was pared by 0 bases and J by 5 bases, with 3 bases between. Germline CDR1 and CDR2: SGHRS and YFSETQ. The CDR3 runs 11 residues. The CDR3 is CASSLANEQYF. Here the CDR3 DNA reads TGCGCCAGCAGCTTGGCGAACGAGCAGTACTTC.